This TCR beta chain came from a study of blood T cell repertoires in COVID-19. Overall study: Sources were T cells, B-cell-depleted T cells, or PBMCs; the material itself was cDNA or gDNA.

The CDR3 is 16 residues long. The V gene end was trimmed by 3 bases and the J gene end by 4 bases; junction bases not matched to a gene: 6. Germline V lookup: CDR1 SGHDN, CDR2 FVKESK. This clone appeared a single time. Sequencing used immunoSEQ multiplex PCR; TCRdb keeps in-frame clones, though not all of them. The table has roughly 180,000 clones, roughly four fifths seen once. The chain links TRBV14 to TRBJ2-3; the match to TRBD1 covers 11 bases. The sample was peripheral blood. The source is a woman between 40 and 50 years old with COVID-19, enrolled during active disease. The CDR3 coding sequence is TGTGCCAGCAGCCAGCCTTTGGGACAGGGGGCAGATACGCAGTATTTT. Translating gives CASSQPLGQGADTQYF.